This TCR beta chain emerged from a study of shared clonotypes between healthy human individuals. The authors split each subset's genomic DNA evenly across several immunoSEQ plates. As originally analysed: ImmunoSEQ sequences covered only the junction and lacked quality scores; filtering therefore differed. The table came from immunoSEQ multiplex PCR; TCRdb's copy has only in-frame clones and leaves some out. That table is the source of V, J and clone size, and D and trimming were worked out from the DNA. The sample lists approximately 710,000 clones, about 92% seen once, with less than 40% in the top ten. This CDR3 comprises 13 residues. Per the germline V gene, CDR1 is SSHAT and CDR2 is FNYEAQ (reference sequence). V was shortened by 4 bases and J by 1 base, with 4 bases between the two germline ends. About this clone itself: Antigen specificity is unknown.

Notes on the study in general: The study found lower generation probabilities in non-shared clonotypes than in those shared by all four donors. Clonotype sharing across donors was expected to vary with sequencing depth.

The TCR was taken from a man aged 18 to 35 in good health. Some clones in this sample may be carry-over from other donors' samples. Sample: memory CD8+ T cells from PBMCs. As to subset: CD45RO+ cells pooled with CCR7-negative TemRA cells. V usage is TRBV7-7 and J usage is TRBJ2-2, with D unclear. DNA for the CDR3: TGTGCCAGCAGCTCCCTGAACACCGGGGAGCTGTTTTTT. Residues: CASSSLNTGELFF.